The clone carrying this T cell receptor beta chain was observed at least ten times. This sample stems from a study of T cells in Graves' hyperthyroidism and ophthalmopathy. Germline V gene lookup returns CDR1 SNHLY and CDR2 FYNNEI. The V and J ends lost 1 base and 1 base respectively, with 16 bases between them. This CDR3 has 17 amino acids. The source material, RNA transcripts, was used to amplify TCR beta CDR3 regions. First-round RT-PCR targeting the TCR CDR3 was performed with the HTBI primer set. Via MiXCR, TCRdb re-called the multiplex PCR reads, giving one row per CDR3 protein. The sample carries fewer than 800,000 distinct CDR3 sequences, roughly 17% recorded once.

This clonotype was obtained from a man aged 18 to 35 with Graves' hyperthyroidism. Source material: blood. The J gene is TRBJ1-1, the V gene TRBV2, with D possibly being TRBD1 (6 bases). CDR3 sequence: CASSEDRRTTGNTEAFF. The CDR3 DNA is TGTGCCAGCAGTGAAGACCGCCGAACGACAGGGAACACTGAAGCTTTCTTT.